The T cell receptor beta chain under discussion was sequenced for a study of regulatory T cells in long-lasting Graves disease. This CDR3 spans 13 amino acids. Germline V gives CDR1 ENHRY, CDR2 SYGVKD. With V trimmed by 11 bases and J by 2 bases, 8 bases remained unmatched. For TCR beta, libraries came from iRepertoire HTBI primers and Arm-PCR of CDR3 regions. One entry per CDR3 protein results from TCRdb running MiXCR on the multiplex PCR reads. The repertoire consists of over 350,000 distinct CDR3 sequences, with 14% occurring once and the leading ten covering 17%. Sample time point: newly diagnosed GD, antithyroid drugs for less than 3 months. Following extraction of RNA from PBMCs, that RNA was used to make the TCR library. It was American Thyroid Association guidelines that determined Graves' disease diagnosis. This clonotype was recorded a few times. Its antigen remains unknown. General observations from the study: Persistent Graves' patients showed less TCR diversity than newly diagnosed ones. Favored gene segments in persistent disease were TRBV28, TRBJ1-2 and TRBJ2-5.

In addition, the sample was reused for a study of T cells in Graves' hyperthyroidism and ophthalmopathy. That work contributes: Each diagnosis was grounded in clinical symptoms, serum thyroxine and TRAb, thyroid ultrasound, and orbital computed tomography.

The V and J genes are TRBV10-3 and TRBJ1-2, with TRBD1 identical over 7 bases. The sequence derives from a woman in her forties or fifties with Graves disease. The specimen was peripheral blood mononuclear cells (PBMCs), collected at new diagnosis, from a patient treated with antithyroid drugs. The CDR3 bases are TGTGCCGTAGCCGGGACAGCCAACTATGGCTACACCTTC. It specifies CAVAGTANYGYTF.